A single sample is the source of the 17 T cell receptor beta chains below, sequenced in a study of beta chain features in type 1 diabetes. Every isolated RNA sample was fully reverse transcribed, so sequencing captured expressed TCRB transcripts. Clones were read by immunoSEQ multiplex PCR, and TCRdb kept only the in-frame ones, dropping some. The sample records more than 300,000 clones, more than 13% being singletons. Input material: naive CD4+ T cells from blood. The origin of the receptors is a woman aged 18-35 years in good health.

This clone was seen more than once but under ten times. This sequence joins TRBV29-1 and TRBJ1-1, with D possibly being TRBD1 (6 bases). Germline V gene sequence: CDR1 SQVTM, CDR2 ANQGSEA. The CDR3 has 11 amino acids. V dropped 3 bases and J dropped 9 bases, with 11 bases sitting between them. The CDR3 reads CSVETGLKAFF. The CDR3 coding sequence is TGCAGCGTTGAGACAGGTCTAAAAGCTTTCTTT.

This clone was picked up a small number of times. The chain links TRBV5-8 to TRBJ1-4; the D gene is possibly TRBD1 (6 bases). The CDR3 has 14 amino acids. V was shortened by 4 bases and J by 4 bases, with 11 bases between the two germline ends. CDR1 and CDR2 (germline): SGHTS, YDEGEE. CDR3 bases: TGTGCCAGCAGCACAGGGTTGGGTAATGAAAAACTGTTTTTT. Translating it yields CASSTGLGNEKLFF. Variable domain in full (rest from reference TRBV5-8 and TRBJ1-4): EAGVTQSPTHLIKTRGQQATLRCSPISGHTSVYWYQQALGLGLQFLLWYDEGEERNRGNFPPRFSGRQFPNYSSELNVNALELEDSALYLCASSTGLGNEKLFFGSGTQLSVL.

This clone has more than one count but fewer than ten. This rearrangement joins TRBV30 to TRBJ2-5; TRBD2 is a possible D gene (6 bases). CDR1 GTSNPN and CDR2 SVGIG come from the germline V gene (reference sequence). Trimming left V 5 bases short and J 2 bases short, with 9 bases between. The CDR3 runs to 12 residues. CDR3 nucleotide sequence: TGTGCCTGGGGACTAAATCAAGAGACCCAGTACTTC. The encoded protein is CAWGLNQETQYF.

The V gene is TRBV18, the J gene TRBJ1-1; D ambiguous. Germline assignment: CDR1 KGHSH and CDR2 LQKENI. The germline V and J ends were trimmed by 5 bases and 1 base, with 11 bases remaining between them. The length of the CDR3 is 14 residues. CDR3 in amino acids: CASSSLESNTEAFF. CDR3 sequence (DNA): TGTGCCAGCTCATCCTTGGAGTCGAACACTGAAGCTTTCTTT.

The rearrangement links TRBV15 to TRBJ2-1, with a weak D call TRBD2 (6 bases). The CDR3 is 15 amino acids. Germline V lookup: CDR1 LNHNV, CDR2 YYDKDF (reference sequence). V lost 3 bases and J lost 9, with 18 bases in between. For the CDR3, the DNA is TGTGCCACCAGCAGGGAACTTCGAGCCGGGGGTGAGCAGTTCTTC. As protein: CATSRELRAGGEQFF.

This clone was recorded a few times. The genes are TRBV4-2 and TRBJ2-7; the D gene is possibly TRBD1 (5 bases). CDR1 and CDR2 (germline): LGHNA, YNFKEQ. Trimming shortened V by 0 bases and J by 2 bases, and 11 bases separated the two germline ends. The CDR3 is 15 amino acids. The CDR3: CASSQDATETYEQYF. DNA of the CDR3: TGTGCCAGCAGCCAAGATGCGACAGAAACCTACGAGCAGTACTTC.

This clone was detected only a few times. The chain joins TRBV9 to TRBJ1-3, with TRBD1 matching 8 bases. The CDR3 is made up of 13 amino acids. Germline V CDR1 and CDR2: SGDLS, YYNGEE. Trimming removed 6 bases from V and 4 bases from J; junction bases left unmatched: 3. The CDR3 DNA follows: TGTGCCAGCAACAGGGGGACGGGAAACACCATATATTTT. Translation: CASNRGTGNTIYF.

This clone occurred a few times. V gene TRBV20-1 combines with J gene TRBJ1-2; D gene ambiguous. V was clipped by 5 bases and J by 4 bases, with 5 bases between them. The length of the CDR3 is 10 residues. Germline CDR1 reads DFQATT; CDR2 reads SNEGSKA (reference sequence). CDR3 coding DNA: TGCAGTGCTTGGAGCTATGGCTACACCTTC. Amino acids: CSAWSYGYTF.

Here the CDR3 reads CASSLSTSLKQFF. The CDR3 DNA is TGTGCCAGCAGCCTATCTACTAGCCTAAAGCAGTTCTTC. The chain combines TRBV9 with TRBJ2-1; tentative D call: TRBD2 (6 bases). The CDR3 loop spans 13 amino acids. The germline gives CDR1 SGDLS, CDR2 YYNGEE. Trimming took 4 bases from V and 11 from J, leaving 16 bases between them. Full variable domain (outside the CDR3, taken from reference TRBV9 and TRBJ2-1): DSGVTQTPKHLITATGQRVTLRCSPRSGDLSVYWYQQSLDQGLQFLIQYYNGEERAKGNILERFSAQQFPDLHSELNLSSLELGDSALYFCASSLSTSLKQFFGPGTRLTVL.

This clone was observed a handful of times. The chain is built from TRBV30 and TRBJ1-3; possible D gene TRBD1, 6 bases. Germline CDR1 reads GTSNPN; CDR2 reads SVGIG (reference sequence). The CDR3 covers 13 residues. V was trimmed by 4 bases and J by 2 bases, leaving 9 bases between them. The CDR3 DNA is TGTGCCTGGATACCAGGGGCTGGAAACACCATATATTTT. Its protein is CAWIPGAGNTIYF.

This clone was seen a handful of times. V gene TRBV4-1 combines with J gene TRBJ1-5; D is unresolved. CDR3 size: 17 residues. CDR1 and CDR2 (germline): MGHRA, YSYEKL. The V gene lost 0 bases and the J gene lost 4 bases, with 16 bases spanning the gap. CDR3 in DNA: TGCGCCAGCAGCCAAGAACGCGGGTCACTCGGGAATCAGCCCCAGCATTTT. This gives the protein CASSQERGSLGNQPQHF.

This clone was observed a few times. The chain carries TRBV7-2 and TRBJ2-7; D is unclear. V was clipped by 0 bases and J by 3 bases, with 12 bases between them. This CDR3 comprises 15 residues. The germline V gene has CDR1 SGHTA and CDR2 FQGNSA. CDR3 DNA sequence: TGTGCCAGCAGCTTAGCGATTGGCAGGAACTACGAGCAGTACTTC. Encoded protein: CASSLAIGRNYEQYF.

The rearrangement uses TRBV29-1 and TRBJ2-1; 8 bases are a match to TRBD2. Germline trimming cut 4 bases from V and 12 bases from J; bases unmatched to any gene: 14. This CDR3 has 14 amino acids. Germline V lookup: CDR1 SQVTM, CDR2 ANQGSEA. The CDR3 reads CSVAGRLARFGQFF. CDR3 nucleotide sequence: TGCAGCGTTGCAGGGAGACTAGCGAGATTTGGGCAGTTCTTC.

This clone was seen a handful of times. The rearrangement uses TRBV18 and TRBJ1-5; D gene uncertain. The CDR3 loop spans 14 amino acids. In germline, CDR1 is KGHSH, CDR2 LQKENI. The V end was cut by 2 bases, the J end by 4 bases, with 9 bases between. The CDR3 region is CASSPGLGNQPQHF. DNA of the CDR3: TGTGCCAGCTCACCAGGTCTCGGGAATCAGCCCCAGCATTTT.

This clone turned up a few times. The genes are TRBV23-1 and TRBJ2-1; 7 bases line up with TRBD1. TRBV23-1 is designated an ORF whose function remains uncertain. Trimming at V came to 4 bases and at J to 2 bases, leaving 8 bases not matched to a gene. The CDR3 is made up of 16 amino acids. The CDR3 region is CASSPPGQTTYNEQFF. CDR3 DNA sequence: TGCGCCAGCAGTCCACCGGGACAGACTACCTACAATGAGCAGTTCTTC.

This clone has a handful of counts. This chain joins TRBV14 and TRBJ1-1; D unclear. The ends were cut back, 3 bases at V and 7 bases at J, with 12 bases in the middle. CDR1 and CDR2 from the germline V gene are SGHDN and FVKESK. This CDR3 is built from 13 residues. The DNA of the CDR3 is TGTGCCAGCAGCCACTCCTTTCCGGGTGAAGCTTTCTTT. This codes for CASSHSFPGEAFF. The whole variable domain, filled in from reference TRBV14 and TRBJ1-1, reads EAGVTQFPSHSVIEKGQTVTLRCDPISGHDNLYWYRRVMGKEIKFLLHFVKESKQDESGMPNNRFLAERTGGTYSTLKVQPAELEDSGVYFCASSHSFPGEAFFGQGTRLTVV.

This clone was seen a handful of times. The rearrangement uses TRBV4-1 and TRBJ2-1; 8 positions match TRBD2. CDR3 size: 17 residues. In germline, CDR1 is MGHRA, CDR2 YSYEKL. V was pared by 1 base and J by 5 bases, with 10 bases of the junction left unmatched. The CDR3 loop is CASSQVPAGVGNNEQFF. DNA of the CDR3: TGCGCCAGCAGCCAAGTACCAGCGGGAGTGGGCAACAATGAGCAGTTCTTC.